This T cell receptor beta chain was sequenced in a study of blood T cell repertoires in COVID-19. The overall study: Acute and convalescent COVID-19 samples came from the United States, Italy and Spain. PBMCs, B-cell-depleted T cells, or T cells provided the cDNA or gDNA that made up the material.

From germline, CDR1 is MNHEY and CDR2 SMNVEV (reference sequence). Unmatched junction bases numbered 5, after V lost 3 bases and J lost 7 bases. The CDR3 consists of 14 residues. Methods used by the authors: Estimation of nucleated cell counts relied on the amplification of reference gene primers. Sequenced by immunoSEQ multiplex PCR; TCRdb stores in-frame clones only, minus some. The D gene and trimming were derived from the DNA, and the V and J assignments and clone size from that table. The sample includes around 74,000 clones, 87% of them seen just once. This chain links TRBV27 with TRBJ1-2, with 10 bases aligning to TRBD1. The sample consisted of peripheral blood. The receptor comes from a man aged 25 to 40 with acute or convalescent COVID-19. The CDR3 coding sequence is TGTGCCAGCAGTTTGGGACAGGGGTACGGTGGCTACACCTTC. It codes for CASSLGQGYGGYTF.